The entry below describes one T cell receptor beta chain. This specimen comes from a study of blood T cell repertoires in COVID-19. Study in general: Researchers got acute and convalescent COVID-19 samples from the United States, Italy and Spain. PBMCs, B-cell-depleted T cells, or T cells provided the cDNA or gDNA that made up the material.

Source study methods: Estimates of nucleated cell counts were drawn from the amplification of reference gene primers. Data came from immunoSEQ multiplex PCR; TCRdb stores just in-frame clones and leaves some out. Clone size and V and J calls were adopted from that table, with D and trimming inferred from the DNA. Among approximately 300,000 clones listed, approximately 90% were seen once. CDR1 and CDR2 (germline): WNHNN, SYGVQD (reference sequence). The V segment lost 3 bases and the J segment 8 bases; nucleotides outside the gene matches: 3. The CDR3 has 12 amino acids. The rearrangement links TRBV10-1 to TRBJ1-2; 7 positions match TRBD1. Sequenced sample: peripheral blood. This sequence was found in a man between 40 and 49 years old with acute or convalescent COVID-19. The DNA of the CDR3 is TGCGCCAGCAGTGACCCGGGACAGGGCTACACCTTC. It is translated as CASSDPGQGYTF.